This is a list of T cell receptor beta chains from one sample in a study of shared clonotypes between healthy human individuals. TCRdb's copy holds only in-frame clones and misses some; the assay was immunoSEQ multiplex PCR. This table has approximately 2.1 million clones, approximately 95% appearing once. The specimen sequenced was naive CD4+ T cells from PBMCs. These TCRs come from a man aged 18 to 30 in good health. Some clones in this sample may be carry-over from other donors' samples. Both conserved end residues are part of each CDR3. D genes are given only for firm matches. Only part of the rows carry a size: once, few, many, or a class if the clone is expanded.

D	V	size	J	CDR3	DNA
-	TRBV30	-	TRBJ1-5	CAWSSGNQPQHF	TGTGCCTGGAGCTCCGGCAATCAGCCCCAGCATTTT
-	TRBV7-2	-	TRBJ2-5	CASSLPERVGETQYF	TGTGCCAGCAGCTTACCCGAGCGGGTCGGGGAGACCCAGTACTTC
-	TRBV18	-	TRBJ2-3	CASSPIRDLPSTDTQYF	TGTGCCAGCTCACCCATCAGGGACCTTCCTAGCACAGATACGCAGTATTTT
-	TRBV28	once	TRBJ2-7	CASTNRRERSPYF	TGTGCCAGCACAAACCGCCGGGAGCGAAGCCCGTACTTC
-	TRBV14	-	TRBJ2-2	CASSQGLPVFGELFF	TGTGCCAGCAGCCAAGGACTACCCGTGTTTGGGGAGCTGTTTTTT
-	TRBV28	-	TRBJ1-3	CASWTLGGGNTIYF	TGTGCCAGCTGGACCTTAGGGGGTGGAAACACCATATATTTT
-	TRBV7-9	-	TRBJ2-3	CASSPTDRSRTDTQYF	TGTGCCAGCAGTCCGACCGACAGGAGTCGCACAGATACGCAGTATTTT
-	TRBV7-2	-	TRBJ1-3	CASSSQGGNTIYF	TGTGCCAGCAGCTCTCAGGGGGGAAACACCATATATTTT
TRBD2	TRBV19	-	TRBJ2-1	CASSRLAGYNEQFF	TGTGCCAGTAGTCGGCTAGCGGGATACAATGAGCAGTTCTTC
TRBD1	TRBV6-1	-	TRBJ2-5	CASSEWDRRETQYF	TGTGCCAGCAGTGAATGGGACAGAAGGGAGACCCAGTACTTC
-	TRBV14	-	TRBJ2-1	CASSPGVSYNEQFF	TGTGCCAGCAGCCCAGGGGTGTCCTACAATGAGCAGTTCTTC
TRBD1	TRBV7-3	-	TRBJ2-7	CASSFDRAYYEQYF	TGTGCCAGCAGCTTCGACAGGGCCTACTACGAGCAGTACTTC
TRBD2	TRBV19	once	TRBJ2-7	CASTISGSMGYEQYF	TGTGCCAGTACCATCAGCGGGAGTATGGGTTACGAGCAGTACTTC
TRBD2	TRBV4-1	-	TRBJ2-3	CASSQNSGRATDTQYF	TGCGCCAGCAGCCAAAATAGCGGGAGGGCCACAGATACGCAGTATTTT
TRBD2	TRBV28	-	TRBJ2-7	CASSFWLAGGHEQYF	TGTGCCAGCAGTTTCTGGCTAGCGGGAGGCCACGAGCAGTACTTC
-	TRBV6-4	few	TRBJ1-1	CASSAQLNTEAFF	TGTGCCAGCAGTGCCCAGCTGAACACTGAAGCTTTCTTT
TRBD1	TRBV4-1	-	TRBJ1-4	CASSLRGGDLVGEKLFF	TGCGCCAGCAGCCTCCGAGGGGGCGACCTTGTGGGTGAAAAACTGTTTTTT
TRBD2	TRBV9	-	TRBJ2-3	CASSLSGRTDTQYF	TGTGCCAGCAGCCTTAGCGGGAGAACAGATACGCAGTATTTT
TRBD1	TRBV19	-	TRBJ2-7	CASSLGTGKSYEQYF	TGTGCCAGTAGCCTAGGGACAGGGAAGTCCTACGAGCAGTACTTC
-	TRBV7-3	-	TRBJ2-1	CASSLLPSDSYNEQFF	TGTGCCAGCAGCTTATTACCTAGCGACTCCTACAATGAGCAGTTCTTC
TRBD1	TRBV15	-	TRBJ1-2	CATSRGTGREYGYTF	TGTGCCACCAGCAGAGGGACAGGAAGGGAGTATGGCTACACCTTC
TRBD1	TRBV4-3	-	TRBJ1-2	CASSQDLAGGYGYTF	TGCGCCAGCAGCCAAGATCTCGCAGGGGGCTATGGCTACACCTTC
TRBD2	TRBV4-1	-	TRBJ2-7	CASSPRGAGGDEQYF	TGCGCCAGCAGCCCACGAGGGGCGGGAGGGGACGAGCAGTACTTC
-	TRBV6-1	-	TRBJ2-2	CASRSSGPGELFF	TGTGCCAGCAGGTCCAGTGGGCCCGGGGAGCTGTTTTTT
-	TRBV6-1	few	TRBJ2-7	CASSRLQGAEQYF	TGTGCCAGCAGTCGACTTCAGGGCGCCGAGCAGTACTTC
TRBD2	TRBV29-1	-	TRBJ2-1	CSVVLGLAGNEQFF	TGCAGCGTTGTACTGGGACTAGCGGGAAATGAGCAGTTCTTC
TRBD2	TRBV4-2	-	TRBJ2-3	CASSQDTAGGGDTQYF	TGTGCCAGCAGCCAAGATACCGCGGGAGGGGGAGATACGCAGTATTTT
TRBD1	TRBV5-4	-	TRBJ2-7	CASSFPGQRSYEQYF	TGTGCCAGCAGCTTCCCGGGACAGCGATCCTACGAGCAGTACTTC
TRBD1	TRBV11-2	few	TRBJ1-2	CASSSGQNYGYTF	TGTGCCAGCAGCTCGGGACAGAACTATGGCTACACCTTC
-	TRBV7-2	-	TRBJ1-3	CASSLLGAGNTIYF	TGTGCCAGCAGCTTACTCGGGGCTGGAAACACCATATATTTT
-	TRBV5-1	-	TRBJ1-1	CASSLDVRSYNTEAFF	TGCGCCAGCAGCTTGGATGTTCGATCGTACAACACTGAAGCTTTCTTT
-	TRBV7-2	-	TRBJ2-5	CASSSYRAETQYF	TGTGCCAGCAGCTCCTACAGGGCGGAGACCCAGTACTTC
TRBD1	TRBV7-8	-	TRBJ2-7	CASSRAGTGAFEQYF	TGTGCCAGCAGCCGGGCGGGGACAGGGGCGTTCGAGCAGTACTTC